This TCR beta chain was retrieved from a study of cytomegalovirus exposure and HLA in healthy donors. The CDR3 has 13 residues. The V gene's germline CDR1 is SNHLY and CDR2 FYNNEI. V gave up 7 bases and J gave up 2 bases, with 9 bases separating them. The method was immunoSEQ multiplex PCR; TCRdb's version includes in-frame clones alone and lacks a portion of them. The profile shows 250,000 to 400,000 clones, over 75% of them singletons. Input material: PBMCs. The chain has TRBV2 and TRBJ1-5; no definite D call. This sequence originates from a man aged 25-40 years in good health and CMV-seronegative. The CDR3 region has the DNA TGTGCCAGCATGATTGAGGGCAATCAGCCCCAGCATTTT. This encodes CASMIEGNQPQHF.